This section outlines one T cell receptor beta chain sequence together with its context. These data belong to a study of cytomegalovirus exposure and HLA in healthy donors. CDR3 length: 15 amino acids. Trimming removed 2 bases at V and 1 base at J, with 10 bases between. Germline assignment: CDR1 SGHRS and CDR2 YFSETQ. Profiling relied on immunoSEQ multiplex PCR, and the TCRdb table lists in-frame clones only, not all of them. Of 210,000 or so clones in the sample, around nine tenths were seen once. The approximately 130-subject validation cohort, separate from the roughly 700-subject first cohort, included the donors.

This TCR was sampled from a woman under 30 in good health and CMV-seronegative. The chain links TRBV5-1 to TRBJ2-1; perhaps TRBD1 as D (5 bases). Sequencing input: PBMCs. CDR3 sequence: CASSLLTGSYNEQFF. CDR3 in DNA: TGCGCCAGCAGCTTATTAACAGGATCCTACAATGAGCAGTTCTTC.